This TCR beta chain was sequenced in a study of T cell changes during pregnancy in multiple sclerosis. This clone was picked up one time. Sequenced by immunoSEQ multiplex PCR; TCRdb stores in-frame clones only, minus some. The sample has roughly 30,000 clones, about 91% seen once. The receptor's source is a female donor in good health, enrolled as a control in a pregnancy study. Here the sequenced sample was CD4+ T cells from peripheral blood mononuclear cells, taken in the first trimester of pregnancy.

CDR3 sequence reads: CAWSVPLTGGKYYGYTF. DNA for the CDR3: TGTGCCTGGAGTGTACCTCTGACAGGGGGCAAGTACTATGGCTACACCTTC. The chain joins TRBV30 to TRBJ1-2, with 10 bases identical to TRBD1. The CDR3 is made up of 17 amino acids. V lost 0 bases, J lost 3 bases, and 10 bases stayed unmatched. Germline CDR1 GTSNPN, CDR2 SVGIG (reference sequence).